This TCR beta chain was profiled in a study of spatial heterogeneity in lung cancer (dated by TCRdb to the late 2010s). Notes on the research overall: Beta-chain transcripts were consistently detected in greater numbers than alpha-chain transcripts, which likely reflected higher beta-chain transcript abundance. In the raw uncorrected reads, each unique combination of TCR and UMI appeared more than ten times on average. In non-small cell lung cancer, the study quantitatively compared TCR alpha and beta repertoires across several tumor regions, matched nontumor lung, and blood. The study linked features of the TCR repertoire to counts of nonsynonymous mutations, which were determined by whole-exome sequencing of tumor tissue. Both alpha and beta chains were TCR-sequenced in 200 or so tumor regions, some 64 matched nontumor lung samples and 56 PBMC samples obtained at surgery. What the work shows at the level of the full study, not this receptor alone: Additional single-cell paired TCR alpha and beta sequencing was considered necessary to confirm, at a functional level, the hypothesis that regional TCRs recognize regional mutations. Ubiquitous expanded tumor TCRs showed up in blood more often at tumor resection than at routine follow-up.

Read against the paper, the sample's time point label means: sample taken at primary tumor resection. Donors were about 70 patients with early-stage, untreated non-small cell lung cancer from the lung TRACERx cohort. For TCR sequencing, whole RNA was extracted from tumor and nontumor lung tissue, or from cryopreserved PBMC samples, and no cell sorting was done. A patient was chosen for TCR sequencing only when enough RNA was available from at least two tumor regions. This clonotype was recorded many times. What antigen it recognizes has not been identified. Base quality data are lacking; no much larger clone is found one base away. From cysteine to phenylalanine, the CDR3 is 15 amino acids long. Kept here is only the CDR3 DNA, which spans 45 bases and is read in frame from base 1. After removal of 0 bases from V and 4 bases from J, the junction retains 5 bases not matched to a gene. The germline V gene provides CDR1 SGDLS and CDR2 YYNGEE.

The library was prepared using 5' RACE. The sequencer listed for this sample is NextSeq 500. The TCR library protocol attached a unique molecular identifier to each TCR cDNA molecule to allow correction of PCR and sequencing errors. Under the source paper's analysis protocol: TCR identification, UMI-based error correction and CDR3 extraction were performed with Decombinator tools. TCRs above a frequency of 2 per 1,000, corresponding to the top 1% of the tumor frequency distribution, were defined as expanded. Renyi diversity was calculated using the R vegan package after each repertoire was subsampled 100 times to 5,000 TCRs. CDR3 similarity networks were built from amino acid triplet string-kernel similarity, with CDR3s being connected when pairwise similarity was above 0.82. TCRdb applied fastp at Q25 and MiXCR to the public reads, then kept only in-frame beta chains. One record per CDR3 amino acid sequence lists the most common genes and DNA. The V and J calls were not made by the authors but by TCRdb's processing. In all, the sample holds 48,000 or so distinct CDR3 sequences, and about 5.8% of those were seen once. The ten top clones hold 11% of the sample.

The source of this sequence is a male donor with early-stage non-small cell lung cancer. In this chain, TRBV9 is recombined with TRBJ1-1; 8 central bases correspond to TRBD1. The sequenced sample was PBMCs, obtained at surgery. This receptor carries the CDR3 CASSVGQGAATEAFF. DNA sequence: TGTGCCAGCAGCGTAGGGCAGGGGGCCGCCACTGAAGCTTTCTTT. The reference TRBV9 and TRBJ1-1 proteins fill in what lies around the CDR3, so the full variable domain reads DSGVTQTPKHLITATGQRVTLRCSPRSGDLSVYWYQQSLDQGLQFLIQYYNGEERAKGNILERFSAQQFPDLHSELNLSSLELGDSALYFCASSVGQGAATEAFFGQGTRLTVV.